The clone carrying this T cell receptor beta chain was seen ten or more times. Its target is unknown. This specimen comes from a study of T cell repertoires in cytomegalovirus infection. Study-level information: Carrying CMV and the relevant HLA type showed in public TCR beta signatures. Points from the study as a whole: Pooled public TCR beta family frequency picked out CMV carriers with the relevant HLA. Clonotypes of TCR beta that were HLA-C-restricted and CMV-specific dominated the ex vivo response.

One entry per CDR3 protein results from TCRdb running MiXCR on the reads. The sample includes roughly 200,000 distinct CDR3 sequences, about 15% of them seen just once. The TCR was taken from a human donor in good health (CMV status not recorded). Some clones in this sample may be carry-over from other donors' samples. Sequenced sample: CD8+ T cells from PBMCs.

This chain's CDR3 is CASSLGLPPEKLFF. The CDR3 DNA sequence: TGTGCCAGCAGTCTCGGACTACCCCCTGAAAAACTGTTTTTT. The chain combines TRBV7-2 with TRBJ1-4; D is undetermined. Germline V CDR1 and CDR2: SGHTA, FQGNSA. The length of the CDR3 is 14 residues. The germline V and J ends were trimmed by 6 bases and 7 bases, with 15 bases remaining between them.